The 3 T cell receptor beta chains presented below share a single source sample, sequenced in a study of human T cells and chemical hapten exposure. In TCRdb, the RACE reads were re-called with MiXCR into one record per CDR3 protein. The sample holds roughly 100,000 distinct CDR3 sequences, roughly a tenth seen once. Time point noted: pre-sensitization, week 0. This sample's treatment: therapeutic diphenylcyclopropenone sensitization with weekly scalp DPC. The sequencing used whole blood, collected in connection with sensitization to the hapten diphenylcyclopropenone (DPC). The receptor source for this set is a woman aged 55-69 years with alopecia areata. Some clones in this sample may be carry-over from other donors' samples.

Only a few counts were recorded for this clonotype. The J gene is TRBJ2-2, the V gene TRBV11-3, with 8 bases fitting TRBD2. The CDR3 has 15 residues. Germline V gene sequence: CDR1 SGHNT, CDR2 YENEEA. V trimming: 5 bases; J trimming: 2 bases; junction bases outside the gene matches: 4. The CDR3 spells CASSQRGTNTGELFF. The CDR3 bases are TGTGCCAGCAGCCAGCGGGGGACCAACACCGGGGAGCTGTTTTTT.

This clonotype was observed many times. The chain couples TRBV11-2 to TRBJ2-1; the match to TRBD2 covers 13 bases. The CDR3 loop spans 15 amino acids. V lost 5 bases and J lost 7; bases outside the gene matches: 5. The germline CDR1 and CDR2 sequences are SGHAT and FQNNGV. The CDR3 DNA is TGTGCCAGCAGCCAGGGACTAGCGGGGAGAAATGAGCAGTTCTTC. Translating it yields CASSQGLAGRNEQFF.

This clonotype was seen repeatedly, ten times or more. The chain combines TRBV11-2 with TRBJ1-1; the D gene is possibly TRBD1 (5 bases). Trimming left V 1 base short and J 0 bases short, with 15 bases between. Germline-derived CDR1 and CDR2 are SGHAT and FQNNGV. This CDR3 comprises 17 residues. In nucleotides, the CDR3 is TGTGCCAGCAGCTTAGTGGTGGGGGGGACCGTGAACACTGAAGCTTTCTTT. Encoded protein: CASSLVVGGTVNTEAFF.